A selection of T cell receptor beta chains follows, all from one sample in a study of cytomegalovirus exposure and HLA in healthy donors. Clones were sequenced by immunoSEQ multiplex PCR, and TCRdb holds only the in-frame ones, with some missing. Of hundreds of thousands of clones listed, 80% to 85% are singletons. The sequenced sample consisted of PBMCs. These receptors originate from a boy aged 2 to 10 in good health and CMV-seronegative. The conserved cysteine and the conserved F or W are not part of the CDR3 here.

V	J	CDR3
TRBV4-2	TRBJ2-1	ASSHSIQSGDSYNEQF
TRBV5-6	TRBJ2-1	ASGLGSYNEQF
TRBV11-1	TRBJ1-1	ASSQTGTANTEAF
TRBV7-9	TRBJ2-7	ASSPGGVSKEQY
TRBV4-2	TRBJ2-7	ASSQALSSYEQY
TRBV7-9	TRBJ2-1	ASSSPYGNEQF
TRBV11-2	-	ASSLESGSSYEQY
TRBV29-1	TRBJ2-1	SVGTSGRLAYNEQF
TRBV27	TRBJ2-3	ASRRGPTFTDTQY
TRBV5-5	TRBJ1-6	ASSFPGNSPLH
TRBV19	TRBJ2-1	ASSIDLGRAGGTYNEQF
TRBV4-2	TRBJ2-7	ASSQDRTYEQY
TRBV27	TRBJ2-7	ASSSSSGRVSYEQY
TRBV5-6	TRBJ1-1	ASSLAADTEAF
TRBV30	TRBJ2-5	AWSPYVSHSREQY
TRBV7-8	TRBJ2-5	ASSFHLGGGQETQY
TRBV30	TRBJ2-1	AWSVMGGASNEQF
TRBV11-2	TRBJ1-2	ASSLAGSWGYT
TRBV6-1	TRBJ1-6	ASMHGVLVDSPLH
TRBV19	TRBJ1-4	ASRPASATNEKLF